The 29 T cell receptor beta chains given below trace back to one sample, sequenced in a study of T-cell reconstitution after alpha-beta-depleted transplantation in children. Preparation of the TCRbeta library used unique molecular identifiers. TCRdb called the PCR reads again in MiXCR, with one record for every CDR3 protein. Here the sample spans around 380,000 distinct CDR3 sequences, approximately 11% being singletons. This material consisted of PBMCs from the stem cell graft donor, taken from the stem cell graft. These receptors were taken from a human donor who donated a stem cell graft to a child with acute myeloid leukemia.

This chain joins TRBV6-1 and TRBJ2-1, with 12 bases lining up with TRBD2. The V gene's germline CDR1 is MNHNS and CDR2 SASEGT. CDR3 length equals 17 residues. V lost 7 bases and J lost 0; bases outside the gene matches: 7. The CDR3, as DNA: TGTGCCAGCAAGAGGCTAGCGGGGGGGAGCTCCTACAATGAGCAGTTCTTC. Encoded protein: CASKRLAGGSSYNEQFF.

This clonotype was detected a few times. The rearrangement joins TRBV20-1 to TRBJ1-2; 9 bases are shared with TRBD1. V dropped 5 bases and J dropped 7; count of bases not matched to a gene: 5. Germline V gene sequence: CDR1 DFQATT, CDR2 SNEGSKA (reference sequence). The CDR3 covers 12 residues. Here the CDR3 DNA reads TGCAGTGCTTGGGACAGGGTTGGTGGCTACACCTTC. Its protein is CSAWDRVGGYTF.

V and J are TRBV20-1 and TRBJ2-3; TRBD2 agrees at 8 bases. This CDR3 contains 15 residues. Per germline, CDR1 DFQATT and CDR2 SNEGSKA (reference sequence). The CDR3 region is CSAGPRGRIRDTQYF. In DNA, the CDR3 is TGCAGCGCGGGCCCGCGCGGGAGGATTCGGGATACGCAGTATTTT.

The chain is built from TRBV2 and TRBJ2-3; 7 bases are shared with TRBD1. The CDR3 is made up of 16 amino acids. CDR1 and CDR2 from the germline V gene are SNHLY and FYNNEI. The ends lost 3 bases at V and 1 base at J; junction bases unmatched: 7. CDR3 loop: CASSESGQLGTDTQYF. CDR3 bases: TGTGCCAGCAGTGAGTCGGGACAGTTGGGCACAGATACGCAGTATTTT.

This chain connects TRBV5-1 to TRBJ1-4, with 7 positions matching TRBD1. Trimming took 2 bases from V and 6 from J; bases not matched to a gene: 13. The CDR3 spans 17 residues. Germline V CDR1 and CDR2: SGHRS, YFSETQ. The CDR3 here is CASSFGDRPYGHEKLFF. The DNA for the CDR3 is TGCGCCAGCAGCTTCGGGGACAGACCCTATGGTCATGAAAAACTGTTTTTT. The whole variable domain, remainder taken from reference TRBV5-1 and TRBJ1-4, is KAGVTQTPRYLIKTRGQQVTLSCSPISGHRSVSWYQQTPGQGLQFLFEYFSETQRNKGNFPGRFSGRQFSNSRSEMNVSTLELGDSALYLCASSFGDRPYGHEKLFFGSGTQLSVL.

V usage is TRBV12-3 or TRBV12-4 and J usage is TRBJ1-1; TRBD1 agrees at 7 bases. With V trimmed by 6 bases and J by 4 bases, 8 bases remained unmatched. The CDR3 totals 14 residues. CDR3 bases: TGTGCCAGCAGGGCAAGGGGGCTTGGCACTGAAGCTTTCTTT. Translating gives CASRARGLGTEAFF.

This chain joins TRBV6-2 or TRBV6-3 and TRBJ2-7; D is unclear. Trimming shortened V by 8 bases and J by 1 base, and 12 bases separated the two germline ends. This CDR3 comprises 13 residues. Germline lookup yields CDR1 MNHEY and CDR2 SVGEGT. The CDR3 DNA follows: TGTGCCAGCGCGCCGTGGCCGTCCTACGAGCAGTACTTC. Its translation is CASAPWPSYEQYF.

V usage is TRBV6-2 or TRBV6-3 and J usage is TRBJ1-5; a possible D gene is TRBD1 (5 bases). This CDR3 spans 15 amino acids. Trimming pared 6 bases from V and 1 base from J, leaving 13 bases between. Germline assignment: CDR1 MNHEY and CDR2 SVGEGT. Here the CDR3 DNA reads TGTGCCAGCAGCAAGGGACGGGTAAGCAATCAGCCCCAGCATTTT. Its translation is CASSKGRVSNQPQHF.

This clonotype was seen repeatedly, ten times or more. The chain uses TRBV27 and TRBJ2-1, with 8 bases lining up with TRBD2. Germline V gives CDR1 MNHEY, CDR2 SMNVEV (reference sequence). With V trimmed by 10 bases and J by 1 base, 6 bases remained unmatched. The CDR3 runs to 14 residues. The CDR3: CAIAGGRSYNEQFF. The CDR3 nucleotides are TGTGCCATCGCGGGGGGCCGTTCCTACAATGAGCAGTTCTTC.

This chain links TRBV5-1 with TRBJ2-3; D remains ambiguous. The CDR3 is 12 amino acids. The germline gives CDR1 SGHRS, CDR2 YFSETQ. Trimming shortened V by 0 bases and J by 9 bases, and 8 bases separated the two germline ends. CDR3: CASSLGNPTQYF. The CDR3 nucleotides are TGCGCCAGCAGCTTGGGGAACCCAACGCAGTATTTT.

This clonotype was observed a few times. V gene TRBV5-1 combines with J gene TRBJ2-5; D gene ambiguous. CDR3 length: 13 amino acids. CDR1 and CDR2 from the germline V gene are SGHRS and YFSETQ. V was trimmed by 3 bases and J by 5 bases, leaving 11 bases between them. The CDR3 DNA reads TGCGCCAGCAGCTCCCGACCTTGGGAGACCCAGTACTTC. This codes for CASSSRPWETQYF.

This clonotype was picked up a small number of times. The V and J genes are TRBV27 and TRBJ2-3; D might be TRBD2 (6 bases). There are 14 residues in the CDR3. V was shortened by 6 bases and J by 5 bases, with 15 bases between the two germline ends. Germline values: CDR1 MNHEY, CDR2 SMNVEV (reference sequence). In DNA form, the CDR3 reads TGTGCCAGCAGATTTCTAGCGAGTAGAGATACGCAGTATTTT. It encodes CASRFLASRDTQYF.

This rearrangement joins TRBV5-1 to TRBJ2-5; maybe TRBD1 (6 bases). Germline values: CDR1 SGHRS, CDR2 YFSETQ. The CDR3 contains 14 residues. With 5 bases removed from V and 5 bases from J, the gap between germline ends came to 16 bases. The CDR3 coding sequence is TGCGCCAGCAGGGGCCAGGGGTTTGGCGAGACCCAGTACTTC. Protein sequence: CASRGQGFGETQYF.

There are a few counts of this clonotype. This chain connects TRBV12-3 or TRBV12-4 to TRBJ1-5; no reliable D call. V shed 6 bases and J shed 0 bases, with 9 bases lying between them. This CDR3 contains 14 residues. This chain's CDR3 is CASRRTNSNQPQHF. The CDR3, as DNA: TGTGCCAGCAGACGCACCAATAGCAATCAGCCCCAGCATTTT.

This clonotype appeared a few times. The rearrangement uses TRBV29-1 and TRBJ1-1, with TRBD1 identical over 9 bases. The length of the CDR3 is 15 residues. Germline CDR1 is SQVTM and CDR2 is ANQGSEA. The V gene end was trimmed by 4 bases and the J gene end by 8 bases; junction bases not matched to a gene: 14. The CDR3 DNA reads as TGCAGCGTTGGCCTCCCAGACAGGGGGGTCCCCGAAGCTTTCTTT. This gives the protein CSVGLPDRGVPEAFF.

Note on this clonotype: At one of its ends the junction is not consistent with the germline gene, which may arise from a read error. V is TRBV20-1 and J is TRBJ2-1; 13 positions agree with TRBD2. This CDR3 spans 17 amino acids. Germline loops: CDR1 DFQATT, CDR2 SNEGSKA (reference sequence). The CDR3 spells CCASKIGLAGAGDEQFF. CDR3 bases: TGCTGTGCTAGTAAGATCGGACTAGCGGGAGCGGGCGATGAGCAGTTCTTC.

This clonotype appeared a few times. The genes are TRBV18 and TRBJ1-5; tentative D call: TRBD1 (5 bases). CDR3 length: 15 amino acids. Trimming left V 8 bases short and J 0 bases short, with 14 bases between. Looked up from germline, CDR1 is KGHSH and CDR2 is LQKENI. This CDR3 is CASSTQGNSNQPQHF. DNA for the CDR3: TGTGCCAGCAGCACCCAGGGTAATAGCAATCAGCCCCAGCATTTT. The whole variable domain, filled in from reference TRBV18 and TRBJ1-5, reads NAGVMQNPRHLVRRRGQEARLRCSPMKGHSHVYWYRQLPEEGLKFMVYLQKENIIDESGMPKERFSAEFPKEGPSILRIQQVVRGDSAAYFCASSTQGNSNQPQHFGDGTRLSIL.

This clonotype was seen many times. The chain employs TRBV20-1 and TRBJ2-1; 7 bases are a match to TRBD1. Trimming took 6 bases from V and 5 from J; bases not matched to a gene: 13. Germline assignment: CDR1 DFQATT and CDR2 SNEGSKA (reference sequence). The CDR3 extends over 15 amino acids. CDR3 sequence reads: CSAPDRAGAHNEQFF. The CDR3 bases are TGCAGTGCCCCCGACAGGGCAGGAGCACACAATGAGCAGTTCTTC.

Concerning this clonotype itself: A clone one base away is much larger, so this may be a read error. This sequence joins TRBV4-2 and TRBJ1-4, with D unclear. CDR3 length: 15 amino acids. The germline CDR1 and CDR2 sequences are LGHNA and YNFKEQ. The V end lost 4 bases, the J end lost 0 bases, and 9 bases lay between the germline ends. The DNA for the CDR3 is TGTGCCAGCAGCCGAGACGGAGCAACTAATGAAAAACTGTTTTTT. It encodes CASSRDGATNEKLFF.

This clonotype was recorded a few times. This rearrangement joins TRBV20-1 to TRBJ2-1, with TRBD2 identical over 7 bases. CDR3 length equals 17 residues. Germline V gene data show CDR1 as DFQATT and CDR2 as SNEGSKA (reference sequence). Trimming removed 2 bases from V and 2 bases from J; junction bases left unmatched: 12. The DNA for the CDR3 is TGCAGTGCTAGACCCCACCTCCTAGCGGCCGCCTACAATGAGCAGTTCTTC. Translating gives CSARPHLLAAAYNEQFF.

The CDR3 spells CSAGGETQYF. CDR3 in DNA: TGCAGTGCAGGCGGGGAGACCCAGTACTTC. The gene calls are TRBV20-1 and TRBJ2-5; the D gene is possibly TRBD2 (5 bases). This CDR3 is 10 amino acids long. The germline CDR1 and CDR2 sequences are DFQATT and SNEGSKA (reference sequence). V lost 6 bases and J 5 bases, leaving 7 bases between the germline ends.

The chain recombines TRBV10-3 with TRBJ2-1, with D unresolved. Germline V gene lookup returns CDR1 ENHRY and CDR2 SYGVKD. Trimming removed 2 bases from V and 7 bases from J, with 6 bases in between. There are 12 residues in the CDR3. The CDR3 reads CAISETANEQFF. CDR3 bases: TGTGCCATCAGTGAGACTGCTAATGAGCAGTTCTTC.

This clonotype was seen repeatedly, ten times or more. The chain recombines TRBV5-1 with TRBJ2-3; D is ambiguous. The CDR3 has 13 residues. Trimming left V 8 bases short and J 2 bases short, with 12 bases between. Germline V lookup: CDR1 SGHRS, CDR2 YFSETQ. CDR3 sequence (DNA): TGCGCCAGTAAGGACGGTCCCACAGATACGCAGTATTTT. Amino acid sequence: CASKDGPTDTQYF.

The chain uses TRBV12-3 or TRBV12-4 and TRBJ2-7; D may be TRBD1 or TRBD2 (5 bases each). CDR3 length: 13 residues. The CDR3 here is CAPAGTEPYEQYV. The CDR3 DNA reads as TGTGCTCCGGCCGGGACCGAACCTTACGAGCAGTACGTC.

This clonotype was seen only a few times. CDR3 in amino acids: CATSSPGEEGEKLFF. CDR3 in DNA: TGTGCCACCAGCAGCCCCGGGGAGGAGGGTGAAAAACTGTTTTTT. The chain carries TRBV15 and TRBJ1-4; D remains ambiguous. Between the trimmed V and J ends, which lost 3 bases and 7 bases, there was a span of 15 bases. Per the germline V gene, CDR1 is LNHNV and CDR2 is YYDKDF (reference sequence). The CDR3 loop spans 15 amino acids. Looking up the rest from reference TRBV15 and TRBJ1-4 gives the full variable domain: DAMVIQNPRYQVTQFGKPVTLSCSQTLNHNVMYWYQQKSSQAPKLLFHYYDKDFNNEADTPDNFQSRRPNTSFCFLDIRSPGLGDTAMYLCATSSPGEEGEKLFFGSGTQLSVL.

This clonotype is classed as medium-sized. The rearrangement uses TRBV7-2 and TRBJ2-5; 7 nucleotides match TRBD1. The ends lost 4 bases at V and 4 bases at J; junction bases unmatched: 6. Per the germline V gene, CDR1 is SGHTA and CDR2 is FQGNSA. The CDR3 is 14 residues long. The CDR3 loop reads CASSSYRGRETQYF. The CDR3 bases are TGTGCCAGCAGCTCATACAGGGGTCGAGAGACCCAGTACTTC.

This clonotype was seen a few times. The rearrangement links TRBV19 to TRBJ1-6; the match to TRBD1 covers 9 bases. CDR1 is LNHDA, CDR2 SQIVND, per germline (reference sequence). The CDR3 is 15 residues long. Germline trimming cut 6 bases from V and 7 bases from J; bases unmatched to any gene: 7. The CDR3 spells CASRLDRGTNSPLHF. The CDR3 DNA is TGTGCCAGTAGGCTAGACAGGGGGACCAATTCACCCCTCCACTTT.

The V call is TRBV27, the J call TRBJ1-5; D call uncertain. Trimming stripped 2 bases from V and 7 bases from J, with 9 bases between. Germline-derived CDR1 and CDR2 are MNHEY and SMNVEV (reference sequence). The CDR3 length is 13 residues. DNA of the CDR3: TGTGCCAGCAGTTTAATTGGAGAACAGCCCCAGCATTTT. Translated: CASSLIGEQPQHF.

The chain carries TRBV29-1 and TRBJ2-7; D might be TRBD1 (6 bases). Germline-derived CDR1 and CDR2 are SQVTM and ANQGSEA. V lost 6 bases and J lost 2, with 14 bases in between. This CDR3 has 13 residues. The CDR3 spells CSVLTGTTYEQYF. In DNA, the CDR3 is TGCAGCGTACTAACGGGGACAACCTACGAGCAGTACTTC.